The 27 T cell receptor beta chains reported below all come from one sample, sequenced in a study of early T cells in non-severe SARS-CoV-2 infection. MiXCR was run by TCRdb on the 5' RACE reads, yielding one entry per CDR3 protein. The sample shows under 40,000 distinct CDR3 sequences, more than 5.5% of them seen only once. Material: whole blood. Receptors originate from an adult who was a healthcare worker with PCR-confirmed SARS-CoV-2 infection or an uninfected control (not recorded which).

This clonotype appeared many times. The chain links TRBV20-1 to TRBJ2-5; unclear D gene. Trimming took 6 bases from V and 2 from J, leaving 13 bases between them. Germline CDR1 is DFQATT and CDR2 is SNEGSKA (reference sequence). The CDR3 loop spans 13 amino acids. DNA for the CDR3: TGCAGTGCCTGCCCCCGGTTACAAGAGACCCAGTACTTC. It encodes CSACPRLQETQYF.

The chain recombines TRBV30 with TRBJ1-5; TRBD1 is a possible D gene (5 bases). Trimming cost V 0 bases and J 7 bases, with 7 bases left between them. CDR3 size: 12 residues. CDR1 is GTSNPN and CDR2 is SVGIG in the germline V gene (reference sequence). The chain's CDR3 is CAWSVGRQPQHF. CDR3 bases: TGTGCCTGGAGTGTGGGGCGACAGCCCCAGCATTTT.

This clonotype came up a few times. The chain is built from TRBV24-1 and TRBJ2-1, with 15 bases matching TRBD2. Germline CDR1 KGHDR, CDR2 SFDVKD. This CDR3 region has 16 residues. The V segment lost 4 bases and the J segment 7 bases; nucleotides outside the gene matches: 4. CDR3 nucleotides: TGTGCCACCAGTGACCGGACTAGCGGGAGGGTAAATGAGCAGTTCTTC. Amino acid sequence: CATSDRTSGRVNEQFF.

Ten or more counts support this clonotype. The V and J genes are TRBV20-1 and TRBJ2-7; no reliable D call. CDR3 size: 14 residues. V was cut by 0 bases and J by 2 bases, with 11 bases left in between. Germline lookup yields CDR1 DFQATT and CDR2 SNEGSKA (reference sequence). This CDR3 is CSAREGPLPYEQYF. CDR3 bases: TGCAGTGCTAGAGAGGGCCCGTTACCCTACGAGCAGTACTTC.

This clonotype was found many times. The chain links TRBV7-2 to TRBJ2-2; 9 positions agree with TRBD2. This CDR3 comprises 16 residues. V lost 5 bases, J lost 4 bases, and 8 bases stayed unmatched. Germline V lookup: CDR1 SGHTA, CDR2 FQGNSA. CDR3 residues: CASSALAGSITGELFF. The CDR3 DNA is TGTGCCAGCAGCGCCCTAGCGGGGTCTATCACCGGGGAGCTGTTTTTT. Full variable domain (missing parts from reference TRBV7-2 and TRBJ2-2): GAGVSQSPSNKVTEKGKDVELRCDPISGHTALYWYRQSLGQGLEFLIYFQGNSAPDKSGLPSDRFSAERTGGSVSTLTIQRTQQEDSAVYLCASSALAGSITGELFFGEGSRLTVL.

This clonotype was counted ten times or more. The V and J genes are TRBV20-1 and TRBJ2-4; 10 bases fit TRBD2. CDR1 and CDR2 from the germline V gene are DFQATT and SNEGSKA (reference sequence). The CDR3 length is 15 residues. The J segment lost 6 bases and the V segment lost 6 bases, leaving 11 bases of the junction unmatched. The chain's CDR3 is CSATTIAGGGNIQYF. DNA for the CDR3: TGCAGTGCAACAACCATAGCGGGAGGAGGAAACATTCAGTACTTC.

This clonotype was observed many times. This sequence joins TRBV14 and TRBJ2-1; D might be TRBD2 (6 bases). Germline V gene data show CDR1 as SGHDN and CDR2 as FVKESK. The ends were cut back, 0 bases at V and 15 bases at J, with 15 bases in the middle. The CDR3 extends over 13 amino acids. The CDR3 protein is CASSQDRGLSRFF. As DNA, the CDR3 is TGTGCCAGCAGCCAAGATCGGGGACTCTCCCGGTTCTTC. Together with reference TRBV14 and TRBJ2-1, the CDR3 gives the full variable domain: EAGVTQFPSHSVIEKGQTVTLRCDPISGHDNLYWYRRVMGKEIKFLLHFVKESKQDESGMPNNRFLAERTGGTYSTLKVQPAELEDSGVYFCASSQDRGLSRFFGPGTRLTVL.

There are many counts of this clonotype. The gene calls are TRBV10-3 and TRBJ2-7; TRBD2 aligns across 7 bases. The CDR3 consists of 14 residues. Germline V gene data show CDR1 as ENHRY and CDR2 as SYGVKD. Germline trimming cut 10 bases from V and 3 bases from J; bases unmatched to any gene: 12. Here the CDR3 reads CATKLALEGYEQYF. CDR3 in DNA: TGTGCCACGAAACTAGCGCTAGAGGGCTACGAGCAGTACTTC.

Many counts were recorded for this clonotype. The chain joins TRBV28 to TRBJ1-1; no clear D. This CDR3 region has 13 residues. Trimming took off 7 bases at V and 4 bases at J, with 13 bases between the two ends. Per the germline V gene, CDR1 is MDHEN and CDR2 is SYDVKM. The CDR3 loop is CASTMTGLTEAFF. DNA for the CDR3: TGTGCCAGCACCATGACCGGGCTCACTGAAGCTTTCTTT.

The sample holds many counts of this clonotype. The chain has TRBV12-3 or TRBV12-4 and TRBJ2-5, with TRBD1 matching over 9 bases. V lost 6 bases, J lost 5 bases, and 7 bases stayed unmatched. This CDR3 comprises 14 residues. The CDR3 spells CASRTGTGSETQYF. CDR3 DNA: TGTGCCAGCAGAACCGGGACAGGGTCGGAGACCCAGTACTTC.

This clonotype was counted at least ten times. V usage is TRBV12-3 or TRBV12-4 and J usage is TRBJ2-7; TRBD1 is a possible D gene (5 bases). CDR3 size: 16 residues. Trimming removed 6 bases at V and 2 bases at J, with 20 bases between. Here the CDR3 reads CASSPSPRQSTYEQYF. CDR3 coding DNA: TGTGCCAGCAGCCCCTCCCCGCGACAGAGTACCTACGAGCAGTACTTC.

This clonotype was observed many times. This sequence joins TRBV7-6 and TRBJ2-5; TRBD2 aligns across 10 bases. The ends lost 3 bases at V and 3 bases at J; junction bases unmatched: 10. The CDR3 sequence is 17 residues long. The germline V gene has CDR1 SGHVS and CDR2 FNYEAQ. The CDR3, as DNA: TGTGCCAGCAGCTTTCTCACTAGCGGGATGGGGGAAGAGACCCAGTACTTC. Encoded protein: CASSFLTSGMGEETQYF. Filled out from reference TRBV7-6 and TRBJ2-5, the complete variable domain reads GAGVSQSPRYKVTKRGQDVALRCDPISGHVSLYWYRQALGQGPEFLTYFNYEAQQDKSGLPNDRFSAERPEGSISTLTIQRTEQRDSAMYRCASSFLTSGMGEETQYFGPGTRLLVL.

By its share, this clonotype is medium-sized. This chain links TRBV29-1 with TRBJ1-2; D is unresolved. Germline lookup yields CDR1 SQVTM and CDR2 ANQGSEA. Trimming cost V 0 bases and J 8 bases, with 19 bases left between them. This CDR3 has 15 amino acids. DNA of the CDR3: TGCAGCGTTGAAGAGACCGGGAGAGCCGGCCTAGGCTACACCTTC. Its protein product is CSVEETGRAGLGYTF.

In its sample, this clonotype was seen many times. This chain links TRBV7-2 with TRBJ2-7; TRBD2 matches at 7 bases. CDR1 SGHTA and CDR2 FQGNSA come from the germline V gene. The CDR3 consists of 15 residues. The V and J ends lost 6 bases and 2 bases, in that order; junction bases with no gene match: 10. The CDR3 nucleotides are TGTGCCAGCAGTTCCTCAACTAGCGTCGCCTACGAGCAGTACTTC. It yields the protein CASSSSTSVAYEQYF. The entire variable domain, with the rest obtained from reference TRBV7-2 and TRBJ2-7, is as follows: GAGVSQSPSNKVTEKGKDVELRCDPISGHTALYWYRQSLGQGLEFLIYFQGNSAPDKSGLPSDRFSAERTGGSVSTLTIQRTQQEDSAVYLCASSSSTSVAYEQYFGPGTRLTVT.

The chain links TRBV5-5 to TRBJ2-2, with 8 bases lining up with TRBD2. This CDR3 has 15 amino acids. Per the germline V gene, CDR1 is SGHKS and CDR2 is YYEKEE (reference sequence). V trimming: 2 bases; J trimming: 4 bases; junction bases outside the gene matches: 4. The CDR3 sequence is CASSFSGTPTGELFF. The CDR3 DNA sequence: TGTGCCAGCAGCTTTAGCGGGACCCCCACCGGGGAGCTGTTTTTT. Using reference TRBV5-5 and TRBJ2-2 for the parts outside the CDR3, the full variable domain is DAGVTQSPTHLIKTRGQQVTLRCSPISGHKSVSWYQQVLGQGPQFIFQYYEKEERGRGNFPDRFSARQFPNYSSELNVNALLLGDSALYLCASSFSGTPTGELFFGEGSRLTVL.

There are many counts of this clonotype. The rearrangement links TRBV20-1 to TRBJ2-7; a weak D match, TRBD1 (6 bases). Trimming took off 5 bases at V and 5 bases at J, with 10 bases between the two ends. Germline V gene lookup returns CDR1 DFQATT and CDR2 SNEGSKA (reference sequence). The CDR3 has 11 residues. DNA for the CDR3: TGCAGTGCTCCCAAGGGGGACGAGCAGTACTTC. Its translation is CSAPKGDEQYF.

The V and J genes are TRBV29-1 and TRBJ1-4, with 7 bases aligning to TRBD1. Germline-derived CDR1 and CDR2 are SQVTM and ANQGSEA. The CDR3 totals 14 residues. Trimming at V came to 4 bases and at J to 2 bases, leaving 4 bases not matched to a gene. The CDR3 DNA sequence: TGCAGCGTTGGAGGGGGCGCGACTAATGAAAAACTGTTTTTT. It is translated as CSVGGGATNEKLFF.

This rearrangement joins TRBV29-1 to TRBJ2-7; possible D gene TRBD2, 6 bases. The CDR3 length is 14 residues. Deletions cut 1 base from V and 4 bases from J, with 14 bases between. Germline V CDR1 and CDR2: SQVTM, ANQGSEA. The CDR3 coding sequence is TGCAGCGTTGAAGTGACCCGCGGGGCTTACGAGCAGTACTTC. Amino acids: CSVEVTRGAYEQYF.

The rearrangement uses TRBV6-5 and TRBJ1-1; a possible D gene is TRBD1 (6 bases). The ends were cut back, 5 bases at V and 1 base at J, with 14 bases in the middle. The CDR3 runs to 15 residues. Germline V gene data show CDR1 as MNHEY and CDR2 as SVGAGI. CDR3 coding DNA: TGTGCCAGCAGTCGCCAGGACAGAAGGAACACTGAAGCTTTCTTT. Translated: CASSRQDRRNTEAFF.

This clonotype was counted ten times or more. The chain employs TRBV19 and TRBJ2-2; TRBD1 matches at 7 bases. Germline CDR1 and CDR2: LNHDA and SQIVND (reference sequence). The CDR3 covers 14 residues. Trimming cost V 5 bases and J 5 bases; bases outside gene matches: 5. The CDR3 loop reads CASSRDRVTGELFF. The CDR3 DNA is TGTGCCAGTAGTCGTGACAGGGTAACCGGGGAGCTGTTTTTT.

To note about this clonotype: Just one base apart from a much larger clone, this may be a read error. This rearrangement joins TRBV6-1 to TRBJ2-1, with TRBD2 matching over 8 bases. Germline V CDR1 and CDR2: MNHNS, SASEGT. The CDR3 has 13 residues. The CDR3 nucleotides are TGTACCAGCATTAGCGGGACATACAATGAGCAGTTCTTC. Its protein is CTSISGTYNEQFF.

The chain is built from TRBV14 and TRBJ2-3, with TRBD1 as a possible D gene (6 bases). Germline V gene data show CDR1 as SGHDN and CDR2 as FVKESK. V shed 3 bases and J shed 1 base, with 8 bases lying between them. The CDR3 runs 14 residues. The CDR3 DNA reads TGTGCCAGCAGCCACCGACAGGGCACAGATACGCAGTATTTT. Amino acid sequence: CASSHRQGTDTQYF.

This clonotype appeared many times. V gene TRBV6-1 combines with J gene TRBJ2-5; maybe TRBD2 (5 bases). The V end lost 1 base, the J end lost 2 bases, and 11 bases lay between the germline ends. Germline-derived CDR1 and CDR2 are MNHNS and SASEGT. CDR3 length: 15 residues. In DNA form, the CDR3 reads TGTGCCAGCAGTGAAGGCGGGTGGCGGCAAGAGACCCAGTACTTC. It specifies CASSEGGWRQETQYF.

This clonotype was recorded many times. The rearrangement uses TRBV28 and TRBJ2-7; D remains ambiguous. V was cut by 4 bases and J by 2 bases, with 3 bases left in between. Germline-derived CDR1 and CDR2 are MDHEN and SYDVKM. The CDR3 is 11 residues long. CDR3 sequence (DNA): TGTGCCAGCAGTTCCCCCTACGAGCAGTACTTC. Amino acid sequence: CASSSPYEQYF.

This clonotype occurred many times. V is TRBV7-9 and J is TRBJ1-4; 7 positions agree with TRBD1. The J segment lost 5 bases and the V segment lost 5 bases, leaving 5 bases of the junction unmatched. CDR3 length: 14 residues. Germline V gene sequence: CDR1 SEHNR, CDR2 FQNEAQ (reference sequence). CDR3 bases: TGTGCCAGCAGCAACAGGGGAAGGAATGAAAAACTGTTTTTT. Amino acids: CASSNRGRNEKLFF. Together with reference TRBV7-9 and TRBJ1-4, the CDR3 gives the full variable domain: DTGVSQNPRHKITKRGQNVTFRCDPISEHNRLYWYRQTLGQGPEFLTYFQNEAQLEKSRLLSDRFSAERPKGSFSTLEIQRTEQGDSAMYLCASSNRGRNEKLFFGSGTQLSVL.

This clonotype was picked up many times. This chain joins TRBV7-9 and TRBJ1-1; TRBD1 might be the D (5 bases). The CDR3 runs 14 residues. V shed 3 bases and J shed 1 base, with 9 bases lying between them. Germline V gene sequence: CDR1 SEHNR, CDR2 FQNEAQ (reference sequence). This CDR3 is CASSLPQGNTEAFF. CDR3 in DNA: TGTGCCAGCAGCTTGCCCCAGGGGAACACTGAAGCTTTCTTT.

The CDR3 DNA reads as TGTGCCAGCAGCCCTAGGGGGACGGCTTCCTACAATGAGCAGTTCTTC. Encoded protein: CASSPRGTASYNEQFF. The rearrangement joins TRBV7-9 to TRBJ2-1, with D tentatively TRBD1 (6 bases). V lost 5 bases, J lost 1 base, and 15 bases lay in between. This CDR3 is built from 16 residues. Germline V gene lookup returns CDR1 SEHNR and CDR2 FQNEAQ (reference sequence). Based on the CDR3 plus reference TRBV7-9 and TRBJ2-1, the full variable domain is DTGVSQNPRHKITKRGQNVTFRCDPISEHNRLYWYRQTLGQGPEFLTYFQNEAQLEKSRLLSDRFSAERPKGSFSTLEIQRTEQGDSAMYLCASSPRGTASYNEQFFGPGTRLTVL.